Each of the 28 T cell receptor beta chains below was sequenced from the same sample in a study of identical twins. TCRdb analysed the 5' RACE reads with MiXCR anew, one entry per CDR3 protein. The repertoire consists of about 500,000 distinct CDR3 sequences, with more than 13% occurring once and the leading ten covering approximately 0.9%. The sample also formed part of further work on yellow fever vaccine responses in identical twins.

Sequenced material: CD4+ T cells sorted from blood. These receptors were taken from a woman aged 18-29 years in good health.

This chain connects TRBV3-1 to TRBJ1-1, with TRBD1 identical over 7 bases. Germline V CDR1 and CDR2: LGHDT, YNNKEL (reference sequence). CDR3 length: 14 amino acids. Trimming cost V 4 bases and J 3 bases; bases outside gene matches: 5. CDR3 sequence reads: CASSLTDRDTEAFF. DNA of the CDR3: TGTGCCAGCAGCCTAACCGACAGGGACACTGAAGCTTTCTTT.

The CDR3: CASSLTSGEADTQYF. CDR3 nucleotides: TGTGCCAGCAGCTTAACGTCAGGGGAGGCAGATACGCAGTATTTT. This sequence joins TRBV7-3 and TRBJ2-3; TRBD1 or TRBD2 may be the D gene (6 bases each). Germline-derived CDR1 and CDR2 are SGHTA and FQGTGA. V was shortened by 0 bases and J by 4 bases, with 11 bases between the two germline ends. The CDR3 is made up of 15 amino acids.

This clonotype was seen more than once but under ten times. One end of the junction does not line up with germline, which may come from a read error. The CDR3 bases are TGTGCCAGCAGTGAGCGACTAGCGGGAGGGAGGAGGGCAGATACGCAGTATTTT. Residues: CASSERLAGGRRADTQYF. This chain links TRBV10-3 with TRBJ2-3, with TRBD2 matching 14 bases. CDR1 is ENHRY, CDR2 SYGVKD, per germline. The CDR3 spans 18 residues.

This rearrangement joins TRBV9 to TRBJ2-2; D not resolved. V was shortened by 0 bases and J by 2 bases, with 8 bases between the two germline ends. The CDR3 contains 15 residues. The germline V gene has CDR1 SGDLS and CDR2 YYNGEE. CDR3 loop: CASSVVRSNTGELFF. The DNA for the CDR3 is TGTGCCAGCAGCGTAGTCAGGAGTAACACCGGGGAGCTGTTTTTT. Full variable domain (remainder filled in from reference TRBV9 and TRBJ2-2): DSGVTQTPKHLITATGQRVTLRCSPRSGDLSVYWYQQSLDQGLQFLIQYYNGEERAKGNILERFSAQQFPDLHSELNLSSLELGDSALYFCASSVVRSNTGELFFGEGSRLTVL.

This clonotype was observed a handful of times. The V and J genes are TRBV29-1 and TRBJ2-7; 7 positions match TRBD2. The CDR3 contains 17 residues. J was trimmed by 4 bases and V by 1 base; bases with no gene match: 16. Germline V gene data show CDR1 as SQVTM and CDR2 as ANQGSEA. CDR3 sequence reads: CSVEVPGWGGEDYEQYF. CDR3 bases: TGCAGCGTTGAAGTCCCGGGGTGGGGGGGAGAAGATTACGAGCAGTACTTC.

This clonotype has a count of ten or more. The V and J genes are TRBV12-3 or TRBV12-4 and TRBJ2-3, with D perhaps TRBD1 (5 bases). V was clipped by 8 bases and J by 6 bases, with 12 bases between them. CDR3 size: 12 residues. As DNA, the CDR3 is TGTGCCAGCTACCTTAGGGGCGATACGCAGTATTTT. Protein: CASYLRGDTQYF.

This clonotype was seen a handful of times. The J gene is TRBJ2-5, the V gene TRBV10-2, with D maybe TRBD2 (6 bases). Germline V lookup: CDR1 WSHSY, CDR2 SAAADI. V dropped 3 bases and J dropped 1 base, with 12 bases sitting between them. The CDR3 is made up of 15 amino acids. The CDR3 spells CASSDRAGIQETQYF. DNA of the CDR3: TGCGCCAGCAGTGATAGGGCGGGGATCCAAGAGACCCAGTACTTC.

This clonotype was seen a few times. The rearrangement joins TRBV2 to TRBJ2-5; D remains ambiguous. Deletions cut 3 bases from V and 5 bases from J, with 13 bases between. CDR3 length: 14 amino acids. Germline lookup yields CDR1 SNHLY and CDR2 FYNNEI. The CDR3 spells CASSDPGLGETQYF. The CDR3 DNA reads TGTGCCAGCAGTGATCCGGGCCTAGGGGAGACCCAGTACTTC.

This clonotype showed up just a few times. CDR3 nucleotide sequence: TGCAGTGCACTTTCACCCCTTTTCACAGATACGCAGTATTTT. It encodes CSALSPLFTDTQYF. The chain is built from TRBV20-1 and TRBJ2-3; no clear D. Trimming shortened V by 6 bases and J by 2 bases, and 15 bases separated the two germline ends. Germline V gene data show CDR1 as DFQATT and CDR2 as SNEGSKA (reference sequence). This CDR3 region has 14 residues.

The rearrangement uses TRBV11-2 and TRBJ2-2; no reliable D call. V shed 3 bases and J shed 1 base, with 9 bases lying between them. Germline-derived CDR1 and CDR2 are SGHAT and FQNNGV. CDR3 size: 15 residues. The CDR3 sequence: CASSFGRQNTGELFF. The CDR3 region has the DNA TGTGCCAGCAGCTTTGGACGGCAGAACACCGGGGAGCTGTTTTTT.

The rearrangement joins TRBV12-3 or TRBV12-4 to TRBJ1-5, with TRBD1 as a possible D gene (5 bases). Deletions cut 6 bases from V and 5 bases from J, with 11 bases between. This CDR3 contains 13 residues. The CDR3 reads CASRITGYQPQHF. CDR3 DNA sequence: TGTGCCAGCAGAATAACAGGATATCAGCCCCAGCATTTT.

The chain is built from TRBV5-1 and TRBJ1-2; D unresolved. V lost 0 bases, J lost 2 bases, and 8 bases lay in between. CDR1 and CDR2 from the germline V gene are SGHRS and YFSETQ. CDR3 length equals 14 residues. The CDR3 region has the DNA TGCGCCAGCAGCTTGGAGGAGGCGAACTATGGCTACACCTTC. It translates to CASSLEEANYGYTF.

This clonotype has a count of ten or more. The chain uses TRBV12-3 or TRBV12-4 and TRBJ2-3, with TRBD2 as a possible D gene (6 bases). Between the trimmed V and J ends, which lost 7 bases and 1 base, there was a span of 12 bases. The CDR3 covers 14 residues. The CDR3 coding sequence is TGTGCCAGCACACTAGCATTTGGCACAGATACGCAGTATTTT. This encodes CASTLAFGTDTQYF.

This clonotype was seen only a few times. V gene TRBV5-1 combines with J gene TRBJ2-5, with 7 bases that match TRBD2. CDR3 size: 14 residues. V was clipped by 3 bases and J by 5 bases; unmatched bases: 7. CDR1 is SGHRS, CDR2 YFSETQ, per germline. As DNA, the CDR3 is TGCGCCAGCAGCTGGGCGGGAGCTGTTGAGACCCAGTACTTC. Translating gives CASSWAGAVETQYF.

The chain joins TRBV29-1 to TRBJ2-3, with 8 nucleotides matching TRBD2. This CDR3 is built from 14 residues. J was trimmed by 8 bases and V by 4 bases; bases with no gene match: 11. In germline, CDR1 is SQVTM, CDR2 ANQGSEA. The CDR3 DNA reads TGCAGCGTTGGAAGCGCCGCGGGGGGCAGTACGCAGTATTTT. Protein product: CSVGSAAGGSTQYF.

V usage is TRBV21-1 and J usage is TRBJ2-7; the table's D call of TRBD2 was not tested on the DNA. TRBV21-1 is labeled a pseudogene. The CDR3 covers 15 residues. The chain's CDR3 is CASSIELAVSYEQYF. In nucleotides, the CDR3 is TGTGCCAGCAGCATAGAACTAGCGGTCTCCTACGAGCAGTACTTC.

This clonotype appeared a few times. V usage is TRBV10-1 and J usage is TRBJ2-1; 9 nucleotides match TRBD1. With 4 bases clipped from V and 7 bases from J, the junction kept 14 bases outside the gene matches. Looked up from germline, CDR1 is WNHNN and CDR2 is SYGVQD (reference sequence). The CDR3 extends over 17 amino acids. The CDR3 DNA follows: TGCGCCAGCAGTGGGACCGCCGGGACAGGGTTTAGTAATGAGCAGTTCTTC. Encoded protein: CASSGTAGTGFSNEQFF.

The chain joins TRBV15 to TRBJ2-5; 7 bases agree with TRBD1. CDR3 size: 15 residues. Trimming at V came to 1 base and at J to 4 bases, leaving 6 bases not matched to a gene. Germline V gene data show CDR1 as LNHNV and CDR2 as YYDKDF (reference sequence). CDR3 residues: CATSRGPGGGETQYF. CDR3 DNA sequence: TGTGCCACCAGCAGAGGTCCAGGGGGTGGAGAGACCCAGTACTTC.

This clonotype was detected a few times. This CDR3 is CASSLVPGTGNEQYF. CDR3 DNA: TGTGCCAGCAGCTTAGTTCCCGGGACAGGGAACGAGCAGTACTTC. This sequence joins TRBV7-2 and TRBJ2-7; TRBD1 aligns across 9 bases. This CDR3 contains 15 residues. Trimming at V came to 1 base and at J to 5 bases, leaving 6 bases not matched to a gene. Germline CDR1 is SGHTA and CDR2 is FQGNSA.

This clonotype was observed a few times. The V and J genes are TRBV7-2 and TRBJ2-5; weak D call: TRBD2 (7 bases). V dropped 4 bases and J dropped 6 bases, with 12 bases sitting between them. The CDR3 sequence is 13 residues long. Germline-derived CDR1 and CDR2 are SGHTA and FQGNSA. CDR3 in amino acids: CASSYGGTKTQYF. The CDR3 DNA reads TGTGCCAGCAGCTACGGGGGGACAAAGACCCAGTACTTC.

This clonotype has a handful of counts. The rearrangement uses TRBV20-1 and TRBJ2-2; 7 positions agree with TRBD1. There are 14 residues in the CDR3. The junction had 4 bases not matched to a gene; V was cut back by 6 bases and J by 0 bases. Germline V gene data show CDR1 as DFQATT and CDR2 as SNEGSKA (reference sequence). CDR3 sequence reads: CSATGAPNTGELFF. The CDR3 region has the DNA TGCAGTGCCACAGGGGCCCCGAACACCGGGGAGCTGTTTTTT.

In its sample, this clonotype was seen many times. The chain combines TRBV12-3 or TRBV12-4 with TRBJ2-7, with 7 bases aligning to TRBD1. This CDR3 is 14 amino acids long. The V and J ends lost 5 bases and 3 bases, in that order; junction bases with no gene match: 7. The CDR3 DNA reads TGTGCCAGCAGTGACTACAGGGGTTACTACGAGCAGTACTTC. Amino acid sequence: CASSDYRGYYEQYF.

This clonotype showed up just a few times. V is TRBV10-3 and J is TRBJ2-7, with TRBD2 matching 10 bases. The CDR3 contains 15 residues. With 3 bases clipped from V and 7 bases from J, the junction kept 9 bases outside the gene matches. Germline V gene lookup returns CDR1 ENHRY and CDR2 SYGVKD. The CDR3 protein is CAISDGLAGVGEQYF. CDR3 bases: TGTGCCATCAGTGATGGGCTAGCGGGAGTGGGTGAGCAGTACTTC.

The gene calls are TRBV7-9 and TRBJ1-1; TRBD1 might be the D (6 bases). The CDR3 has 14 amino acids. Trimming took 5 bases from V and 5 from J, leaving 15 bases between them. CDR1 is SEHNR and CDR2 is FQNEAQ in the germline V gene (reference sequence). The CDR3 DNA reads as TGTGCCAGCAGCATTACAGGGATGGTAACTGAAGCTTTCTTT. This sequence encodes CASSITGMVTEAFF.

This clonotype was observed a few times. The chain recombines TRBV5-1 with TRBJ2-1; TRBD1 agrees at 8 bases. With V trimmed by 8 bases and J by 0 bases, 4 bases remained unmatched. There are 14 residues in the CDR3. The V gene's germline CDR1 is SGHRS and CDR2 YFSETQ. CDR3 sequence (DNA): TGCGCCAGTACAGGACAGGGCTCCTACAATGAGCAGTTCTTC. This gives the protein CASTGQGSYNEQFF.

This clonotype was detected a few times. The rearrangement joins TRBV18 to TRBJ1-6; D gene unclear. Trimming took off 3 bases at V and 8 bases at J, with 11 bases between the two ends. Looked up from germline, CDR1 is KGHSH and CDR2 is LQKENI. The CDR3 runs 14 residues. The CDR3 sequence: CASSPSRNDSPLHF. DNA for the CDR3: TGTGCCAGCTCACCTAGTCGGAATGATTCACCCCTCCACTTT. Looking up the rest from reference TRBV18 and TRBJ1-6 gives the full variable domain: NAGVMQNPRHLVRRRGQEARLRCSPMKGHSHVYWYRQLPEEGLKFMVYLQKENIIDESGMPKERFSAEFPKEGPSILRIQQVVRGDSAAYFCASSPSRNDSPLHFGNGTRLTVT.

This clonotype was seen repeatedly, ten times or more. CDR3 in amino acids: CASSFLAGGPHEQFF. CDR3 bases: TGTGCCAGCAGCTTTCTAGCGGGGGGGCCCCATGAGCAGTTCTTC. The rearrangement joins TRBV5-5 to TRBJ2-1; 12 bases are a match to TRBD2. With 2 bases clipped from V and 8 bases from J, the junction kept 5 bases outside the gene matches. Germline V gene sequence: CDR1 SGHKS, CDR2 YYEKEE (reference sequence). This CDR3 contains 15 residues.

This clonotype was observed a single time. This rearrangement joins TRBV20-1 to TRBJ2-5, with D possibly being TRBD1 (5 bases). V was shortened by 1 base and J by 1 base, with 10 bases between the two germline ends. From germline, CDR1 is DFQATT and CDR2 SNEGSKA (reference sequence). The CDR3 totals 14 residues. The CDR3 coding sequence is TGCAGTGCTAGAGTATTAGGGGTCCAAGAGACCCAGTACTTC. Translating it yields CSARVLGVQETQYF.